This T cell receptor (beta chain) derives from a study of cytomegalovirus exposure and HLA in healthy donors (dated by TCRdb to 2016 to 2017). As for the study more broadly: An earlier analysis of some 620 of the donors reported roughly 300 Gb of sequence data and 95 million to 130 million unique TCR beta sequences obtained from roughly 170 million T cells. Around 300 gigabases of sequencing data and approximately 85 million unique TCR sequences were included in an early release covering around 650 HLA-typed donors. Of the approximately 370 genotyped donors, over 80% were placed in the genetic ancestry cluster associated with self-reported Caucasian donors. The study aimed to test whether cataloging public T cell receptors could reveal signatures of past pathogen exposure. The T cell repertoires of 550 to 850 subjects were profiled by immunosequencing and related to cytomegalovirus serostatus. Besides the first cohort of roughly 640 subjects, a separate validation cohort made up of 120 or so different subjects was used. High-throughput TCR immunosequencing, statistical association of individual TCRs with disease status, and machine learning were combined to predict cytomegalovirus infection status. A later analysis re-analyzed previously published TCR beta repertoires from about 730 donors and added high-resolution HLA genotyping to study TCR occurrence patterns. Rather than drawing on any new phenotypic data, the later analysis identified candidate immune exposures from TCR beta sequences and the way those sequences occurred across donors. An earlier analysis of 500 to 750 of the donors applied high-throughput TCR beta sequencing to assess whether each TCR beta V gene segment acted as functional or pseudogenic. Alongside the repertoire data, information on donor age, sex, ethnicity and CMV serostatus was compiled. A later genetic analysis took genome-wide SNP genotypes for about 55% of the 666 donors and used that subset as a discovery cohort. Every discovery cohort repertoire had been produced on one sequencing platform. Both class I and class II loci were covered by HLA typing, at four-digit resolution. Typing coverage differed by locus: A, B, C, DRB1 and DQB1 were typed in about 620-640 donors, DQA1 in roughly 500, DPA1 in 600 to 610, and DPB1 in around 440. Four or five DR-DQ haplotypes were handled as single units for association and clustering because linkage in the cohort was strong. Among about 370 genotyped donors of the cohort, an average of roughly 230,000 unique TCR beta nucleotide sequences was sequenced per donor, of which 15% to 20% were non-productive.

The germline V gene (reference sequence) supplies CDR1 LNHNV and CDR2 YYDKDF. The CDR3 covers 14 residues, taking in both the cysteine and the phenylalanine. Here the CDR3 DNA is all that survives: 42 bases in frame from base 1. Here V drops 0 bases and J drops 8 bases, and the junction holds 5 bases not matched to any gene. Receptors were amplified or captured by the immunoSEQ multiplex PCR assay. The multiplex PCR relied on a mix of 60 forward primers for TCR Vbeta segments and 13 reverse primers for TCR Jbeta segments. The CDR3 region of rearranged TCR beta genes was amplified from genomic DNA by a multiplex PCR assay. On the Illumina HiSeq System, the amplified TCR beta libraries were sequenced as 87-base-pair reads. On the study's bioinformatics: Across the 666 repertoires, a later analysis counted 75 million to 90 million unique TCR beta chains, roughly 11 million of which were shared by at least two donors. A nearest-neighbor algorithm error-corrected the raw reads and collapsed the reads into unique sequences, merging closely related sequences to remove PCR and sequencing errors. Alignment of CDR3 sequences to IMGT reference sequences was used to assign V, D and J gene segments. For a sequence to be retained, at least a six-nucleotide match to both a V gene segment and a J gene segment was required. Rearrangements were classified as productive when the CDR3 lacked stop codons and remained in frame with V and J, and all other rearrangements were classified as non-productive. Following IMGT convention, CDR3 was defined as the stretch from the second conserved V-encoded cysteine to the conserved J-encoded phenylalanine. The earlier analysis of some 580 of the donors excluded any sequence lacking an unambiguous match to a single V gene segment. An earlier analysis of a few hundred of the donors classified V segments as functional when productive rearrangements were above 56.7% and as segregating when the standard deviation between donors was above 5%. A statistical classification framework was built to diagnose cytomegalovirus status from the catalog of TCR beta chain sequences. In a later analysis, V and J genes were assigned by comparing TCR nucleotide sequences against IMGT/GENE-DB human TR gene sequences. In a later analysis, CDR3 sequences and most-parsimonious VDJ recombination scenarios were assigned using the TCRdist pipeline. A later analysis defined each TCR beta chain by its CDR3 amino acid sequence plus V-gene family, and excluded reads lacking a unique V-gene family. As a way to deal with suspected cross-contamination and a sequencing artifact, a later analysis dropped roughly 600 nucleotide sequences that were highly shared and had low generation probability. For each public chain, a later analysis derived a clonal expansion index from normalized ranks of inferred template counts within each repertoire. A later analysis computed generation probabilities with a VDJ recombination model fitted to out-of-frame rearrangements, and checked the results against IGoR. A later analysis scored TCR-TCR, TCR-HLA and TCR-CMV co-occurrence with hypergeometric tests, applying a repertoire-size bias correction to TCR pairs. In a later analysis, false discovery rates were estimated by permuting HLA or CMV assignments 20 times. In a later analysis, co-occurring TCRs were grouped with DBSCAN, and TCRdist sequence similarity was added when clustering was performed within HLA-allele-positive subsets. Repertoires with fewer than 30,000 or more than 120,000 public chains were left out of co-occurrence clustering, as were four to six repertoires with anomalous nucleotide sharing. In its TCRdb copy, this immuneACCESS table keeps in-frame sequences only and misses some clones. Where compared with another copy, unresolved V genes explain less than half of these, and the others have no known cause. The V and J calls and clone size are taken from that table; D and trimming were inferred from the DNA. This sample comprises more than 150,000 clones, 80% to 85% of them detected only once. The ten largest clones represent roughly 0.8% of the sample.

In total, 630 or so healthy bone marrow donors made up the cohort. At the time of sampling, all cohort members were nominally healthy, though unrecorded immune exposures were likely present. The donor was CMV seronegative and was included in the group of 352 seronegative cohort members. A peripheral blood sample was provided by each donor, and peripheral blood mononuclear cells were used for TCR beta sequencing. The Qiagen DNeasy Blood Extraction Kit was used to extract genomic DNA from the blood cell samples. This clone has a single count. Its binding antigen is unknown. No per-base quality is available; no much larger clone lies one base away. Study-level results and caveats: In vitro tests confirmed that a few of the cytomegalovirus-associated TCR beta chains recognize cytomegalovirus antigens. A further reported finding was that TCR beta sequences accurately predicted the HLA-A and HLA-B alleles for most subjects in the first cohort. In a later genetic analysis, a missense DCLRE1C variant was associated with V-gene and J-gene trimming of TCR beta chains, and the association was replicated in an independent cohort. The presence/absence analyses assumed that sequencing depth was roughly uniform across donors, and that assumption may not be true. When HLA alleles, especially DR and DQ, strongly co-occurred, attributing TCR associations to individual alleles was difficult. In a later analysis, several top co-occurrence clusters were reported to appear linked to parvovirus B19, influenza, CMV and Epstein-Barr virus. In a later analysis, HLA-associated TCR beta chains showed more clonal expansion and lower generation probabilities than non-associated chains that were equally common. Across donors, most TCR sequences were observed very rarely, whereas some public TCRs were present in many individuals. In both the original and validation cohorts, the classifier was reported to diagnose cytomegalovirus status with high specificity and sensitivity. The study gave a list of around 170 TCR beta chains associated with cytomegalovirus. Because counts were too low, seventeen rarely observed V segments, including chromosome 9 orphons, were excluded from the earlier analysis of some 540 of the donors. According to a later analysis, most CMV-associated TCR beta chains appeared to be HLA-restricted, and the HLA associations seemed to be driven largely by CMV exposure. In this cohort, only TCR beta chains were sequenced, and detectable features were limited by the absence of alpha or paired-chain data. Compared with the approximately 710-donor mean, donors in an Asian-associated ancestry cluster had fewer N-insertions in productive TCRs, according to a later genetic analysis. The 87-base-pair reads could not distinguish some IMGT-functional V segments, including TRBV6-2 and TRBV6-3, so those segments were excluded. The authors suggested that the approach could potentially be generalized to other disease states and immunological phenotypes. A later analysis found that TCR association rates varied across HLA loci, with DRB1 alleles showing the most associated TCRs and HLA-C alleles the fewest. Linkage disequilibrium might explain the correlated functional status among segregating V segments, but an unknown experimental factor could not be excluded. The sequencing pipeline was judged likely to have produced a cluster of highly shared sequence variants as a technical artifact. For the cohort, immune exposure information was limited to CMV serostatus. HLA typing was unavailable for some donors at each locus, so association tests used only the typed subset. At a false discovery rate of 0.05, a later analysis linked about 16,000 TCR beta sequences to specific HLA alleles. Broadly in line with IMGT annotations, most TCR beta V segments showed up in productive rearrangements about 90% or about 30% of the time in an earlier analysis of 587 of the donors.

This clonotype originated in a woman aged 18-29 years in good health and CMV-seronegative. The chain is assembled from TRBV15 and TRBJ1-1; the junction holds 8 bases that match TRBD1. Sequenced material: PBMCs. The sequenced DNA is TGTGCCACCAGCAGAGATTTATCAGGGGGCGAAGCTTTCTTT. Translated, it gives CATSRDLSGGEAFF.